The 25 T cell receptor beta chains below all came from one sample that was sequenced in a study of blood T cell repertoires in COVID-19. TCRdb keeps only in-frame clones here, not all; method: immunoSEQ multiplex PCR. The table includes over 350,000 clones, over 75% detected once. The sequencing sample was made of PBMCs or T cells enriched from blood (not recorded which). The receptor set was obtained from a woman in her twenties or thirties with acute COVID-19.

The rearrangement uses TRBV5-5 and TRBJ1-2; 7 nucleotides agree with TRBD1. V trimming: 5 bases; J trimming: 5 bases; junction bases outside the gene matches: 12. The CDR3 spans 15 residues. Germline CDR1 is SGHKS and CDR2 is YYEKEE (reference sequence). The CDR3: CASSRTGGRGYGYTF. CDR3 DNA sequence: TGTGCCAGCAGTCGGACAGGCGGCAGAGGGTATGGCTACACCTTC.

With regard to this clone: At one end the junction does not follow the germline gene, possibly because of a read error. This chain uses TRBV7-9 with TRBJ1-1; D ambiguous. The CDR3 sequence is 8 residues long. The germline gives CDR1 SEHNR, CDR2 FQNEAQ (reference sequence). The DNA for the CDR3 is TGTGCCAGCAGCCAAGAGGCTTTT. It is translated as CASSQEAF.

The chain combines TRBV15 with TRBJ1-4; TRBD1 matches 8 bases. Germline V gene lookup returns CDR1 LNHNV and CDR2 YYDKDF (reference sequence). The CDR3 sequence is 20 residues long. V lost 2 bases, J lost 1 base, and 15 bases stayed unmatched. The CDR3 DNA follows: TGTGCCACCAGCAGACCGAGACAGGGGATTATGGCGGGAACTAATGAAAAACTGTTTTTT. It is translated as CATSRPRQGIMAGTNEKLFF.

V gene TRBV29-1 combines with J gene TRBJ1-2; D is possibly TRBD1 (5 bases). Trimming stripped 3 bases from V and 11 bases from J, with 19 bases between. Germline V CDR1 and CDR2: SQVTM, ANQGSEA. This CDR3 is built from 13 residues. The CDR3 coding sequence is TGCAGCGTTGACCGGGACTCCTCAGGGAGTTACACCTTC. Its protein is CSVDRDSSGSYTF.

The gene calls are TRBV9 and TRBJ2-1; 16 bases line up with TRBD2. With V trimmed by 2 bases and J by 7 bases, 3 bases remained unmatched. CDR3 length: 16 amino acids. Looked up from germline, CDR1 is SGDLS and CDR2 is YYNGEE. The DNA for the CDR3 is TGTGCCAGCAGCGTGTCGGGACTAGCGGGAGGGAATGAGCAGTTCTTC. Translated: CASSVSGLAGGNEQFF.

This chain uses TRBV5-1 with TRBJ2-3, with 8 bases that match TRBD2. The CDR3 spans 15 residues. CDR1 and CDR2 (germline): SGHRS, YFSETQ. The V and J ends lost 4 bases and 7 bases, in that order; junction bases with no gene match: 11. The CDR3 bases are TGCGCCAGCAGCCCCCTGGCGGGGGGTATGTATACGCAGTATTTT. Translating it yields CASSPLAGGMYTQYF.

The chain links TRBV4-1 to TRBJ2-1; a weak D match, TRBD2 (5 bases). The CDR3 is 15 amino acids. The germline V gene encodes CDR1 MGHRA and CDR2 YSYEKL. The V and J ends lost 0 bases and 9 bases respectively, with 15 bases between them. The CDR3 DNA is TGCGCCAGCAGCCAAGAAAGACTAATAGGAGGTGAGCAGTTCTTC. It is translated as CASSQERLIGGEQFF.

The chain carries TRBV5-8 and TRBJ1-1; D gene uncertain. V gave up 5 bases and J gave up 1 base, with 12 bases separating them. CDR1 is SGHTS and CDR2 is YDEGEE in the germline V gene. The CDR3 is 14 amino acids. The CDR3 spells CASRRASTNTEAFF. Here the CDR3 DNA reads TGTGCCAGCAGGCGGGCTTCGACGAACACTGAAGCTTTCTTT.

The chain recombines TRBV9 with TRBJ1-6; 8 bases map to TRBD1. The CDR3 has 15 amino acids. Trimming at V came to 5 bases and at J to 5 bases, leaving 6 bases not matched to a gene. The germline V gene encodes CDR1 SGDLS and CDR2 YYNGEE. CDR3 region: CASRGAGGHNSPLHF. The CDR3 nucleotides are TGTGCCAGCAGGGGGGCAGGGGGCCATAATTCACCCCTCCACTTT.

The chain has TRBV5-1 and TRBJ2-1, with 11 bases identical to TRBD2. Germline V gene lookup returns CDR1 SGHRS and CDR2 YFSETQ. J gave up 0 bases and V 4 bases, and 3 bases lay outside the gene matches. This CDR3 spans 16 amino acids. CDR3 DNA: TGCGCCAGCAGCCCTAGCGGGGGGAGCTCCTACAATGAGCAGTTCTTC. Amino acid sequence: CASSPSGGSSYNEQFF.

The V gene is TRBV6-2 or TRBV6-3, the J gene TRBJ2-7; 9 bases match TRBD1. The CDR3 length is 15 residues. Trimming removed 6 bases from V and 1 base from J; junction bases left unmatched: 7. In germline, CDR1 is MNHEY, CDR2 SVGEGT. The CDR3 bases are TGTGCCAGCAGCAATCGACAGGGGGTATCCTACGAGCAGTACTTC. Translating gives CASSNRQGVSYEQYF.

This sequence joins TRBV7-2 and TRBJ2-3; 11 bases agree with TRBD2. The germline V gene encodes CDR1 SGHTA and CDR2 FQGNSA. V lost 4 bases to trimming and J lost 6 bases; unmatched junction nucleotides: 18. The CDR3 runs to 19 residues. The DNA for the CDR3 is TGTGCCAGCAGCTCCCGTACGTACGCCTTAGCGGGGGGGCCGGATACGCAGTATTTT. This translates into CASSSRTYALAGGPDTQYF.

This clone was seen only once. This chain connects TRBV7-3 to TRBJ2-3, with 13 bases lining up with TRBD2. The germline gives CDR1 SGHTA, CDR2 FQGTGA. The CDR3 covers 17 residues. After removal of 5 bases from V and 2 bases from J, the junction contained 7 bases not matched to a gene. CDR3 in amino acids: CASSRTGLAGATDTQYF. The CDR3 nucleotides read TGTGCCAGCAGCCGAACCGGACTAGCGGGAGCCACAGATACGCAGTATTTT.

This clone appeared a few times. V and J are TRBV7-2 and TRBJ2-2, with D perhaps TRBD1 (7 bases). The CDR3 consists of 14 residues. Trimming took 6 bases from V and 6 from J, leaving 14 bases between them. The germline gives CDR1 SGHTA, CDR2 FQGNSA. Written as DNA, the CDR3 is TGTGCCAGCAGGGCAGGGGGGTTGGCCGGGGAGCTGTTTTTT. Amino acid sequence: CASRAGGLAGELFF. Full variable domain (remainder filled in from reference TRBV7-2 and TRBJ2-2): GAGVSQSPSNKVTEKGKDVELRCDPISGHTALYWYRQSLGQGLEFLIYFQGNSAPDKSGLPSDRFSAERTGGSVSTLTIQRTQQEDSAVYLCASRAGGLAGELFFGEGSRLTVL.

CDR3 sequence reads: CAWSQTNTGELFF. As DNA, the CDR3 is TGTGCCTGGAGTCAGACAAACACCGGGGAGCTGTTTTTT. The V and J genes are TRBV30 and TRBJ2-2, with no clear D. Trimming removed 2 bases from V and 2 bases from J, with 6 bases in between. The CDR3 totals 13 residues. CDR1 and CDR2 (germline): GTSNPN, SVGIG (reference sequence).

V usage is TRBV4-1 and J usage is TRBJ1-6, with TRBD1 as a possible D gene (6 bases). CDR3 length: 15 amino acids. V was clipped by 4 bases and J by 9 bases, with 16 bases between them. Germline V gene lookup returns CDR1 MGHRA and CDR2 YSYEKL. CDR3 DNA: TGCGCCAGCAGCCCTATGGGACAAATTAGTTCACCCCTCCACTTT. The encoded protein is CASSPMGQISSPLHF.

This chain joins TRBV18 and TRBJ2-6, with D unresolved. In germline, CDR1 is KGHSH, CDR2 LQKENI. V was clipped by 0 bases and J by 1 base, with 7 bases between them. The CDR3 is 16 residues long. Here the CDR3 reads CASSPPYGSGANVLTF. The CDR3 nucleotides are TGTGCCAGCTCACCACCTTACGGTTCTGGGGCCAACGTCCTGACTTTC.

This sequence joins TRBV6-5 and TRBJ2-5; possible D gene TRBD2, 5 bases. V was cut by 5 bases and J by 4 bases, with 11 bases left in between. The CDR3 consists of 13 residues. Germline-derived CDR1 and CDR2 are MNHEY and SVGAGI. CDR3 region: CASSPRGSETQYF. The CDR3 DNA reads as TGTGCCAGCAGTCCCCGGGGTTCAGAGACCCAGTACTTC.

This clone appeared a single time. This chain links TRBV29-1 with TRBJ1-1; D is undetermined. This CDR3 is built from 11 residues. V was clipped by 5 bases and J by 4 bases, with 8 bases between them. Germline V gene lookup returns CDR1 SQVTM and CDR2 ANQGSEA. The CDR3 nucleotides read TGCAGCGTTTCGGCGGGCACTGAAGCTTTCTTT. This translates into CSVSAGTEAFF.

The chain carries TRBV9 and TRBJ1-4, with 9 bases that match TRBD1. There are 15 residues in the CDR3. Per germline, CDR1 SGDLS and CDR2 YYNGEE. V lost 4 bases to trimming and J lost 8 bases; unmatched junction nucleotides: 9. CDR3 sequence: CASSPRDRVAEKLFF. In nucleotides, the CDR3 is TGTGCCAGCAGCCCCCGGGACAGGGTTGCAGAAAAACTGTTTTTT.

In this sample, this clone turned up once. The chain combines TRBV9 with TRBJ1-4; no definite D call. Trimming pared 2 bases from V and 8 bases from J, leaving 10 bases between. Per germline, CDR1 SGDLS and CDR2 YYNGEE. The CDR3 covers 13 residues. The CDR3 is CASSVSLEEKLFF. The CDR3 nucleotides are TGTGCCAGCAGCGTTTCCTTGGAGGAAAAACTGTTTTTT.

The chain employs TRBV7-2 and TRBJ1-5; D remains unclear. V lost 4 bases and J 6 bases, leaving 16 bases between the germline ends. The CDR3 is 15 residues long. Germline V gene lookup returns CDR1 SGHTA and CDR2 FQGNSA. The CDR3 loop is CASSWKIGDGQPQHF. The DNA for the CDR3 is TGTGCCAGCAGCTGGAAGATCGGGGATGGTCAGCCCCAGCATTTT.

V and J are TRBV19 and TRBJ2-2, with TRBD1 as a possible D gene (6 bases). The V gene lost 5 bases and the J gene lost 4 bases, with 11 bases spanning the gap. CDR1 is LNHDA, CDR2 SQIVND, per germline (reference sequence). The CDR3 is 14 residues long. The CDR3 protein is CASSLGAATGELFF. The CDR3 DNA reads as TGTGCCAGTAGTTTGGGGGCAGCCACCGGGGAGCTGTTTTTT.

This CDR3 reads CSGVPGQPNTEAFF. CDR3 DNA sequence: TGCAGCGGTGTCCCGGGACAGCCGAACACTGAAGCTTTCTTT. The rearrangement links TRBV29-1 to TRBJ1-1; 7 nucleotides line up with TRBD1. This CDR3 contains 14 residues. Germline CDR1 and CDR2: SQVTM and ANQGSEA. After removal of 7 bases from V and 1 base from J, the junction contained 9 bases not matched to a gene.

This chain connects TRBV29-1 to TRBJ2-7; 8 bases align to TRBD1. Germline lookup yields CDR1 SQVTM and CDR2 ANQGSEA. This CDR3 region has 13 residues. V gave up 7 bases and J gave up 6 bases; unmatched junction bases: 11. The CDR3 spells CSAQQGEGSEQYF. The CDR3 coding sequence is TGCAGCGCGCAACAGGGGGAAGGATCCGAGCAGTACTTC.